These T cell receptor beta chains were read from a single sample in a study of post-analysis software for immune sequencing data. TCRdb independently ran MiXCR on the PCR reads; one entry per CDR3 protein. The repertoire includes 750,000 to 900,000 distinct CDR3 sequences, just over 45% of them detected once, and roughly 4.4% sits in the top ten. The sample consisted of blood. Source of these receptors: a girl aged 5-17 years with multiple sclerosis. Both conserved end residues are trimmed from each CDR3. The order of the fields is V gene, clone size, CDR3 protein. Only part of the rows carry a size: once, few, many, or a class if the clone is expanded.

V: TRBV7-9
size: few
CDR3: ASSLLPSGSLGPSYEQF

V: TRBV20-1
size: .
CDR3: SARVLYEQY

V: TRBV7-7
size: .
CDR3: ASSSARAHGETQY

V: TRBV5-6
size: .
CDR3: ASSSTPNYGYT

V: TRBV6-6
size: few
CDR3: ASREQYTDTQY

V: TRBV5-1
size: .
CDR3: ATKDPTRGYT

V: TRBV7-6
size: .
CDR3: ASSYSGTSGEETQY

V: TRBV5-1
size: .
CDR3: ASSLLAPFTGELF

V: TRBV12-3/TRBV12-4
size: few
CDR3: ASKAAMGGDTQY

V: TRBV25-1
size: .
CDR3: ASSESGTQETQY

V: TRBV5-1
size: .
CDR3: ASSLLQDNSPLH

V: TRBV20-1
size: .
CDR3: SAGQGTAEAF

V: TRBV28
size: few
CDR3: ASSSDRGQYGYT

V: TRBV7-2
size: few
CDR3: ASSLRGSMGKRGLYEQY

V: TRBV15
size: .
CDR3: ATSRDSHRVYGYT

V: TRBV7-8
size: .
CDR3: ASRVAGSGVGTQY

V: TRBV27
size: .
CDR3: ASSLYQGADEQF

V: TRBV11-2
size: .
CDR3: ASSSPQGRGYNEQF

V: TRBV20-1
size: .
CDR3: SAHSSSVLAGERGPYEQY

V: TRBV12-3/TRBV12-4
size: .
CDR3: ASTPQRNSYNEQF

V: TRBV4-3
size: .
CDR3: ASSQDSYGSSGNTIY

V: TRBV6-1
size: few
CDR3: ASSDLGVVKNIQY

V: TRBV12-3/TRBV12-4
size: .
CDR3: ASRRGGDRVNIQY

V: TRBV2
size: few
CDR3: ASKSGTGPSYEQY

V: TRBV28
size: few
CDR3: ASSSPASLTPYEQY

V: TRBV20-1
size: .
CDR3: SARDGTSGRLRSYNEQF

V: TRBV28
size: few
CDR3: ASSYRENYGYT

V: TRBV20-1
size: many
CDR3: SADGRGQGFSGANVLT

V: TRBV7-8
size: .
CDR3: ASSLGPQGWGTEAF

V: TRBV20-1
size: .
CDR3: SADGRETYNEQF

V: TRBV28
size: .
CDR3: ASRPPGTGGIGEQF

V: TRBV3-1
size: .
CDR3: ASSQDPGGLYEQY

V: TRBV12-3/TRBV12-4
size: .
CDR3: ASSPRGGGEQY

V: TRBV29-1
size: few
CDR3: SVLGQGGGSGNQPQH

V: TRBV5-1
size: .
CDR3: ASSLKDRGQGNTEAF

V: TRBV7-9
size: .
CDR3: ASSSSRTSAQETQY